What follows are 16 T cell receptor beta chains derived from one specimen sequenced in a study of blood T cell repertoires in COVID-19. Produced via immunoSEQ multiplex PCR; TCRdb's table is partial and in-frame only. The sample consists of some 170,000 clones, approximately 84% of them appearing once. Sequencing was performed on PBMCs or T cells enriched from blood (not recorded which). These TCRs come from a human donor with acute COVID-19. The donor label of this sample is uncertain.

This clone turned up a few times. The V gene is TRBV7-9, the J gene TRBJ2-5; a weak D match, TRBD1 (6 bases). V was cut by 1 base and J by 0 bases, with 9 bases left in between. Per the germline V gene, CDR1 is SEHNR and CDR2 is FQNEAQ (reference sequence). The CDR3 totals 15 residues. CDR3 loop: CASSLGGQYQETQYF. The CDR3 nucleotides read TGTGCCAGCAGCTTAGGTGGACAGTACCAAGAGACCCAGTACTTC.

The V and J genes are TRBV2 and TRBJ2-4; D not resolved. The CDR3 contains 18 residues. Trimming stripped 3 bases from V and 0 bases from J, with 18 bases between. CDR1 SNHLY and CDR2 FYNNEI come from the germline V gene. This CDR3 reads CASSDVARQILAKNIQYF. The CDR3 region has the DNA TGTGCCAGCAGTGATGTGGCCAGGCAGATCCTAGCCAAAAACATTCAGTACTTC.

The chain carries TRBV3-1 (or the pseudogene TRBV3-2) and TRBJ1-2; D not resolved. The CDR3 is made up of 13 amino acids. Germline assignment: CDR1 LGHDT and CDR2 YNNKEL (reference sequence). Trimming left V 4 bases short and J 2 bases short, with 8 bases between. CDR3 amino acids: CASSPGRNYGYTF. The CDR3 region has the DNA TGTGCCAGCAGCCCCGGGAGGAACTATGGCTACACCTTC.

This chain connects TRBV18 to TRBJ2-2, with D possibly TRBD1 on 5 matching bases. The CDR3 is 15 amino acids. Germline V gives CDR1 KGHSH, CDR2 LQKENI. Between the trimmed V and J ends, which lost 3 bases and 0 bases, there was a span of 8 bases. CDR3 DNA sequence: TGTGCCAGCTCACCTCAGGGTACGAACACCGGGGAGCTGTTTTTT. Encoded protein: CASSPQGTNTGELFF.

The J gene is TRBJ2-7, the V gene TRBV7-9; maybe TRBD1 (5 bases). V lost 5 bases, J lost 0 bases, and 11 bases lay in between. The CDR3 covers 14 residues. The V gene's germline CDR1 is SEHNR and CDR2 FQNEAQ (reference sequence). CDR3 amino acids: CASSVQGSSYEQYF. CDR3 in DNA: TGTGCCAGCAGCGTCCAGGGTAGCTCCTACGAGCAGTACTTC. Combining the CDR3 with reference TRBV7-9 and TRBJ2-7 gives the whole variable domain DTGVSQNPRHKITKRGQNVTFRCDPISEHNRLYWYRQTLGQGPEFLTYFQNEAQLEKSRLLSDRFSAERPKGSFSTLEIQRTEQGDSAMYLCASSVQGSSYEQYFGPGTRLTVT.

The chain joins TRBV4-1 to TRBJ2-7, with D possibly matching TRBD1 (5 bases). With 4 bases removed from V and 5 bases from J, the gap between germline ends came to 18 bases. Germline V lookup: CDR1 MGHRA, CDR2 YSYEKL. The CDR3 contains 15 residues. CDR3: CASSPQGTAPDEQYF. Here the CDR3 DNA reads TGCGCCAGCAGCCCCCAGGGCACAGCCCCGGACGAGCAGTACTTC.

This clone was seen once. This rearrangement joins TRBV30 to TRBJ2-5; 14 bases fit TRBD2. V lost 0 bases, J lost 7 bases, and 4 bases stayed unmatched. Germline V lookup: CDR1 GTSNPN, CDR2 SVGIG (reference sequence). This CDR3 is 15 amino acids long. The chain's CDR3 is CAWSVGLAGVGTQYF. CDR3 in DNA: TGTGCCTGGAGTGTGGGACTAGCGGGGGTCGGGACCCAGTACTTC.

The rearrangement joins TRBV9 to TRBJ1-5; TRBD1 aligns across 8 bases. The CDR3 sequence is 15 residues long. In germline, CDR1 is SGDLS, CDR2 YYNGEE. Unmatched junction bases numbered 10, after V lost 5 bases and J lost 6 bases. As DNA, the CDR3 is TGTGCCAGCAGTCGTACAGGGGGAGAGGCTCAGCCCCAGCATTTT. Translated: CASSRTGGEAQPQHF.

The rearrangement uses TRBV9 and TRBJ1-2; D call uncertain. This CDR3 is 14 amino acids long. Germline-derived CDR1 and CDR2 are SGDLS and YYNGEE. Trimming left V 0 bases short and J 5 bases short, with 11 bases between. In DNA, the CDR3 is TGTGCCAGCAGCGTAGACATACCGGGGTATGGCTACACCTTC. It is translated as CASSVDIPGYGYTF.

The chain joins TRBV3-1 (or the pseudogene TRBV3-2) to TRBJ2-7, with a possible D match to TRBD1 (5 bases). The CDR3 covers 15 residues. V was trimmed by 1 base and J by 2 bases, leaving 12 bases between them. Germline CDR1 is LGHDT and CDR2 is YNNKEL (reference sequence). In nucleotides, the CDR3 is TGTGCCAGCAGCCAAGGGGGCCCGACCACCTACGAGCAGTACTTC. Its translation is CASSQGGPTTYEQYF.

This clone was observed once. The genes are TRBV19 and TRBJ2-1, with 7 bases matching TRBD1. CDR1 and CDR2 from the germline V gene are LNHDA and SQIVND (reference sequence). This CDR3 contains 13 residues. J lost 1 base, V lost 10 bases, and 4 bases had no gene match. The CDR3 region is CATGTDSYNEQFF. The DNA for the CDR3 is TGTGCCACCGGGACAGATTCCTACAATGAGCAGTTCTTC.

The chain employs TRBV27 and TRBJ2-5, with a weak D call TRBD2 (6 bases). Trimming cost V 3 bases and J 5 bases, with 28 bases left between them. The germline gives CDR1 MNHEY, CDR2 SMNVEV (reference sequence). This CDR3 has 19 residues. The CDR3 DNA is TGTGCCAGCAGTTTGGAGGGCGCCGCGAGGGTCCGAAGGATGGAGACCCAGTACTTC. Its translation: CASSLEGAARVRRMETQYF.

The rearrangement links TRBV3-1 (or the pseudogene TRBV3-2) to TRBJ2-7, with D perhaps matching TRBD2 (6 bases). This CDR3 is 16 amino acids long. The germline V gene encodes CDR1 LGHDT and CDR2 YNNKEL (reference sequence). The germline V and J ends were trimmed by 2 bases and 4 bases, with 18 bases remaining between them. CDR3 DNA sequence: TGTGCCAGCAGCCAAAGAGCTCCGGGAGACGTTTACGAGCAGTACTTC. Protein: CASSQRAPGDVYEQYF.

V and J are TRBV2 and TRBJ1-4, with no clear D. This CDR3 has 14 amino acids. V was shortened by 7 bases and J by 6 bases, with 15 bases between the two germline ends. CDR1 is SNHLY and CDR2 is FYNNEI in the germline V gene. CDR3: CASILWRADEKLFF. The CDR3 DNA is TGTGCCAGCATTCTGTGGAGGGCGGATGAAAAACTGTTTTTT.

The rearrangement links TRBV9 to TRBJ1-1; D remains ambiguous. This CDR3 contains 14 residues. Trimming shortened V by 1 base and J by 1 base, and 8 bases separated the two germline ends. Germline assignment: CDR1 SGDLS and CDR2 YYNGEE. CDR3 amino acids: CASSVSSGNTEAFF. The CDR3 DNA reads TGTGCCAGCAGCGTATCTTCCGGGAACACTGAAGCTTTCTTT.

The chain couples TRBV12-3 or TRBV12-4 to TRBJ2-4; unclear D gene. The CDR3 length is 12 residues. V shed 3 bases and J shed 10 bases, with 10 bases lying between them. Here the CDR3 reads CASSFGGSIQYF. CDR3 nucleotide sequence: TGTGCCAGCAGTTTCGGCGGAAGTATTCAGTACTTC.